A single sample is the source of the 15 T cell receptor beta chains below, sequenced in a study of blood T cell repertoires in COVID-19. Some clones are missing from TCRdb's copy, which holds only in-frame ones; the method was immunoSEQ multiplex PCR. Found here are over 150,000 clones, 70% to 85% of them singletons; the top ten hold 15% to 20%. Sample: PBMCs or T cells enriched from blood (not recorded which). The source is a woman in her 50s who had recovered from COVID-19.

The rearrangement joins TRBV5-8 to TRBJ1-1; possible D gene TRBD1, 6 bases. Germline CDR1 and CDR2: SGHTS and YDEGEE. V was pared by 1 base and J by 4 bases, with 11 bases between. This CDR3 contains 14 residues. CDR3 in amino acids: CASSLLGASTEAFF. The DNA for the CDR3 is TGTGCCAGCAGCTTGTTGGGGGCTTCCACTGAAGCTTTCTTT.

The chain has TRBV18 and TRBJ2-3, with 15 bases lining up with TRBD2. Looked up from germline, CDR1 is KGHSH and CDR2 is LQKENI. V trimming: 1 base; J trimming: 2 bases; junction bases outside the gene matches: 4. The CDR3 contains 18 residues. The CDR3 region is CASSPRGLAGGATDTQYF. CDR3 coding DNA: TGTGCCAGCTCACCACGAGGACTAGCGGGAGGGGCCACAGATACGCAGTATTTT.

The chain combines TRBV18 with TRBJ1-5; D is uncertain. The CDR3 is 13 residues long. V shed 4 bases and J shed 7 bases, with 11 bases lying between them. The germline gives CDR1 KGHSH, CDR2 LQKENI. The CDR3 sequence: CASSLETGQPQHF. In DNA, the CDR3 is TGTGCCAGCTCACTAGAGACTGGGCAGCCCCAGCATTTT.

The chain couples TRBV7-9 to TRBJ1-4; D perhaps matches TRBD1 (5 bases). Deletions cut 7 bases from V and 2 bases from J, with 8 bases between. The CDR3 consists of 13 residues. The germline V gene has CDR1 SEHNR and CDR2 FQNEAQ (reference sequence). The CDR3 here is CASKKGTNEKLFF. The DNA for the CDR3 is TGTGCCAGCAAGAAGGGGACTAATGAAAAACTGTTTTTT. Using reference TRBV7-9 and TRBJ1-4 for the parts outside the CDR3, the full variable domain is DTGVSQNPRHKITKRGQNVTFRCDPISEHNRLYWYRQTLGQGPEFLTYFQNEAQLEKSRLLSDRFSAERPKGSFSTLEIQRTEQGDSAMYLCASKKGTNEKLFFGSGTQLSVL.

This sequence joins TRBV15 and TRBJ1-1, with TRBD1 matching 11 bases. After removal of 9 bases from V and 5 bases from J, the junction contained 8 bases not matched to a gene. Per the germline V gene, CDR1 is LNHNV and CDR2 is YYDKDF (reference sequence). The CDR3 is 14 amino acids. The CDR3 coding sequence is TGTGCCACATCCCGGACAGGGGGCCGGACTGAAGCTTTCTTT. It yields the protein CATSRTGGRTEAFF. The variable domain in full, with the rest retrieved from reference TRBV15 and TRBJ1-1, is DAMVIQNPRYQVTQFGKPVTLSCSQTLNHNVMYWYQQKSSQAPKLLFHYYDKDFNNEADTPDNFQSRRPNTSFCFLDIRSPGLGDTAMYLCATSRTGGRTEAFFGQGTRLTVV.

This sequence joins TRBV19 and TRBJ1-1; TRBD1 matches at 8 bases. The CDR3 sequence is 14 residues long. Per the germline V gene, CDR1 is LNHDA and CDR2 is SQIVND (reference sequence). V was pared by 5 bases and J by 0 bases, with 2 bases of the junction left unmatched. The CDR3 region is CASSRGQVNTEAFF. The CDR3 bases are TGTGCCAGTAGTCGGGGACAGGTGAACACTGAAGCTTTCTTT.

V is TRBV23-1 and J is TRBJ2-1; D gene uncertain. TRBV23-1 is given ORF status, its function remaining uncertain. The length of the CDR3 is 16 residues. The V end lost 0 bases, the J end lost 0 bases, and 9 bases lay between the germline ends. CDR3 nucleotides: TGCGCCAGCAGTCAATCACAGTCGAGCTCCTACAATGAGCAGTTCTTC. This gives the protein CASSQSQSSSYNEQFF.

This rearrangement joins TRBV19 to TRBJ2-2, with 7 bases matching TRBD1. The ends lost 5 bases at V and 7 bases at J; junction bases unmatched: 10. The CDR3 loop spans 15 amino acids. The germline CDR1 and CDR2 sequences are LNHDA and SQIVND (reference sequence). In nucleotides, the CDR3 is TGTGCCAGTAGTCTAGGACAGGCGATGGGCGGGGAGCTGTTTTTT. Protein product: CASSLGQAMGGELFF.

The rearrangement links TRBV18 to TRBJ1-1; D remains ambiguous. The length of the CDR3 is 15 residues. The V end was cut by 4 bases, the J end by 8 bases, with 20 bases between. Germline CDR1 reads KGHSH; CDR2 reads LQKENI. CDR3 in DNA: TGTGCCAGCTCACGTCCGATGAAACAGTGGAGGGAAGCTTTCTTT. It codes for CASSRPMKQWREAFF.

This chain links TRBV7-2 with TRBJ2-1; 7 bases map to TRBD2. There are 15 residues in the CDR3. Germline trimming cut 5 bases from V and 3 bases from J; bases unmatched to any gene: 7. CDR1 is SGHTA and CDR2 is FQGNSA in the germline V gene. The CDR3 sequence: CASSLASGLYNEQFF. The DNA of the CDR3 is TGTGCCAGCAGCCTCGCTAGCGGTCTCTACAATGAGCAGTTCTTC.

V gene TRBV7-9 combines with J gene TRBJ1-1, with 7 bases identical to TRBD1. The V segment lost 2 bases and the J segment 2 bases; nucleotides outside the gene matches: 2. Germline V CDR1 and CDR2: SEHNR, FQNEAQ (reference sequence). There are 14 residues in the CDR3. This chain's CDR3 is CASSLTGVNTEAFF. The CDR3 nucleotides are TGTGCCAGCAGCTTAACAGGGGTTAACACTGAAGCTTTCTTT.

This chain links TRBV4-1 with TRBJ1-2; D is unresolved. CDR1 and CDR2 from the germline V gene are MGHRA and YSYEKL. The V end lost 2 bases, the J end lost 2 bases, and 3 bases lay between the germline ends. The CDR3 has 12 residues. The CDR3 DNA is TGCGCCAGCAGCCAACGGAACTATGGCTACACCTTC. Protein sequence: CASSQRNYGYTF.

The CDR3 loop reads CASSPGTSGSYEQYF. The DNA for the CDR3 is TGTGCCAGCAGCCCCGGGACTAGCGGTTCCTACGAGCAGTACTTC. This chain links TRBV7-8 with TRBJ2-7, with 11 bases aligning to TRBD2. CDR1 SGHVS and CDR2 FQNEAQ come from the germline V gene. Trimming at V came to 5 bases and at J to 1 base, leaving 4 bases not matched to a gene. This CDR3 is built from 15 residues.

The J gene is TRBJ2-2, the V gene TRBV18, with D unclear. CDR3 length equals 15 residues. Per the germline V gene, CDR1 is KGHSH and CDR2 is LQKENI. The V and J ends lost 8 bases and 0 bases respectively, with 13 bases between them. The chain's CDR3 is CASTPNSANTGELFF. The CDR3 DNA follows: TGTGCCAGCACTCCAAACTCGGCGAACACCGGGGAGCTGTTTTTT.

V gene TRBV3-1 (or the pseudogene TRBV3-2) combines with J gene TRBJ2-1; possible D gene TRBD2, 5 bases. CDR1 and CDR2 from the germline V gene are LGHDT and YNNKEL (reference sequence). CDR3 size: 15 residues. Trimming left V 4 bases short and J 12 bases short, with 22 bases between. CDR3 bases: TGTGCCAGCAGCCGCCAACTGGGAGCGCCGGTCCCGCAGTTCTTC. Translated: CASSRQLGAPVPQFF.